These 18 T cell receptor beta chains were sequenced from one sample in a study of naive and memory T cell subsets. An oligonucleotide containing a UMI was ligated to the 3' end of TCR cDNA. Amplification of ligated cDNA took four PCR rounds with SP2 and nested alpha and beta constant primers. TCRdb fed the 5' RACE reads into MiXCR, producing one record per CDR3 protein. The repertoire includes roughly 48,000 distinct CDR3 sequences, 4.7% of them detected once, and about 0.8% sits in the top ten. These receptor sequences come from a female donor in good health.

Concerning this clonotype: It may be a read error: a sequence one base away is much more abundant. This chain connects TRBV4-2 to TRBJ2-3; D possibly corresponds to TRBD2 (5 bases). Germline CDR1 is LGHNA and CDR2 is YNFKEQ. CDR3 size: 16 residues. As DNA, the CDR3 is TGTGACAGCAGCCAAGCTTCGGAGCGGACCACAGATACGCAGTATTTT. Residues: CDSSQASERTTDTQYF.

The chain links TRBV5-5 to TRBJ2-1; the D is unclear. Germline CDR1 and CDR2: SGHKS and YYEKEE (reference sequence). Trimming stripped 2 bases from V and 14 bases from J, with 11 bases between. This CDR3 spans 11 amino acids. CDR3 protein: CASSLFVEEFF. The CDR3 DNA reads as TGTGCCAGCAGCTTATTTGTTGAAGAGTTCTTC.

This clonotype was counted at least ten times. The chain combines TRBV20-1 with TRBJ1-1; the D gene is possibly TRBD1 (5 bases). Germline assignment: CDR1 DFQATT and CDR2 SNEGSKA (reference sequence). The germline V and J ends were trimmed by 3 bases and 4 bases, with 12 bases remaining between them. This CDR3 is 13 amino acids long. The CDR3 nucleotides are TGCAGTGCTAGTCGGCCAGGGATCACTGAAGCTTTCTTT. Its protein is CSASRPGITEAFF.

At least ten counts were recorded for this clonotype. The chain is built from TRBV4-1 and TRBJ2-5; 10 nucleotides align to TRBD2. Losses at the gene ends were 4 bases for V and 2 bases for J; bases not matched to a gene: 7. The CDR3 sequence is 16 residues long. Germline lookup yields CDR1 MGHRA and CDR2 YSYEKL. For the CDR3, the DNA is TGCGCCAGCAGCCTACGAGCGGGAGGGAAACAAGAGACCCAGTACTTC. It is translated as CASSLRAGGKQETQYF.

This clonotype was seen many times. V is TRBV14 and J is TRBJ2-3; D perhaps matches TRBD2 (6 bases). Per the germline V gene, CDR1 is SGHDN and CDR2 is FVKESK. V gave up 0 bases and J gave up 9 bases, with 10 bases separating them. CDR3 length: 13 residues. The CDR3 DNA is TGTGCCAGCAGCCAAGAGGGAGGTGGCACGCAGTATTTT. Translated: CASSQEGGGTQYF. The whole variable domain, remainder taken from reference TRBV14 and TRBJ2-3, is EAGVTQFPSHSVIEKGQTVTLRCDPISGHDNLYWYRRVMGKEIKFLLHFVKESKQDESGMPNNRFLAERTGGTYSTLKVQPAELEDSGVYFCASSQEGGGTQYFGPGTRLTVL.

This clonotype came up many times. This chain joins TRBV7-9 and TRBJ1-1; 7 positions agree with TRBD1. Per the germline V gene, CDR1 is SEHNR and CDR2 is FQNEAQ (reference sequence). Trimming removed 5 bases from V and 3 bases from J; junction bases left unmatched: 3. This CDR3 comprises 13 residues. CDR3 region: CASSRGTDTEAFF. Here the CDR3 DNA reads TGTGCCAGCAGCCGAGGGACAGACACTGAAGCTTTCTTT. The complete variable domain, with remaining parts taken from reference TRBV7-9 and TRBJ1-1, reads DTGVSQNPRHKITKRGQNVTFRCDPISEHNRLYWYRQTLGQGPEFLTYFQNEAQLEKSRLLSDRFSAERPKGSFSTLEIQRTEQGDSAMYLCASSRGTDTEAFFGQGTRLTVV.

This clonotype was found many times. The rearrangement uses TRBV2 and TRBJ2-2; 7 nucleotides align to TRBD1. The CDR3 is 14 amino acids. Germline CDR1 reads SNHLY; CDR2 reads FYNNEI. With 10 bases clipped from V and 0 bases from J, the junction kept 5 bases outside the gene matches. The CDR3 sequence: CAITGTANTGELFF. The CDR3 DNA reads TGTGCCATAACCGGGACAGCGAACACCGGGGAGCTGTTTTTT.

This clonotype was observed at least ten times. The chain employs TRBV28 and TRBJ2-7; 8 nucleotides align to TRBD2. The CDR3 loop spans 13 amino acids. Trimming took 8 bases from V and 2 from J; bases not matched to a gene: 5. CDR1 is MDHEN, CDR2 SYDVKM, per germline. CDR3 protein: CASALAGPYEQYF. The CDR3 DNA reads as TGTGCCAGCGCTTTAGCGGGGCCCTACGAGCAGTACTTC.

This clonotype was picked up many times. This chain links TRBV20-1 with TRBJ2-3; TRBD2 aligns across 7 bases. The J segment lost 1 base and the V segment lost 2 bases, leaving 3 bases of the junction unmatched. CDR3 size: 14 residues. Germline CDR1 is DFQATT and CDR2 is SNEGSKA (reference sequence). Here the CDR3 DNA reads TGCAGTGCTAGACCCAGCGGGGGCACAGATACGCAGTATTTT. Translating it yields CSARPSGGTDTQYF.

This clonotype was found many times. This rearrangement joins TRBV2 to TRBJ2-5; D gene ambiguous. The V gene lost 5 bases and the J gene lost 2 bases, with 15 bases spanning the gap. Germline V CDR1 and CDR2: SNHLY, FYNNEI. CDR3 length: 15 amino acids. CDR3 DNA: TGTGCCAGCAGTTCTCGAGTGACACAGCAAGAGACCCAGTACTTC. Its translation: CASSSRVTQQETQYF.

This clonotype showed up just a few times. The chain combines TRBV6-4 with TRBJ1-5; D not resolved. Trimming stripped 3 bases from V and 7 bases from J, with 10 bases between. Germline V gene lookup returns CDR1 MRHNA and CDR2 SNTAGT. This CDR3 comprises 13 residues. CDR3 residues: CASSEEGWQPQHF. In DNA, the CDR3 is TGTGCCAGCAGTGAAGAGGGTTGGCAGCCCCAGCATTTT.

This clonotype was seen repeatedly, ten times or more. The chain couples TRBV2 to TRBJ2-3; 9 bases fit TRBD2. The CDR3 has 15 amino acids. V lost 9 bases, J lost 3 bases, and 10 bases stayed unmatched. Germline CDR1 is SNHLY and CDR2 is FYNNEI. The CDR3 loop reads CASQRGLAGTDTQYF. In DNA form, the CDR3 reads TGTGCCAGTCAGCGAGGCCTAGCGGGGACAGATACGCAGTATTTT.

This clonotype appeared many times. The chain combines TRBV20-1 with TRBJ1-2, with TRBD1 matching 8 bases. Per germline, CDR1 DFQATT and CDR2 SNEGSKA (reference sequence). This CDR3 has 15 amino acids. After removal of 3 bases from V and 8 bases from J, the junction contained 14 bases not matched to a gene. The DNA of the CDR3 is TGCAGTGCTAGGCCCTTTGACAGGGGAGATCGCGGCTACACCTTC. Translation gives CSARPFDRGDRGYTF.

This clonotype was detected many times. V is TRBV3-1 and J is TRBJ2-3, with D possibly TRBD2 on 6 matching bases. Trimming removed 4 bases at V and 4 bases at J, with 18 bases between. The germline V gene has CDR1 LGHDT and CDR2 YNNKEL (reference sequence). The CDR3 loop spans 16 amino acids. The CDR3 coding sequence is TGTGCCAGCAGCCCACTAGCTGAGATCCCATCAGATACGCAGTATTTT. Protein: CASSPLAEIPSDTQYF.

This clonotype has ten or more counts. This chain uses TRBV20-1 with TRBJ2-7; D is ambiguous. V lost 0 bases and J lost 0, with 6 bases in between. Per germline, CDR1 DFQATT and CDR2 SNEGSKA (reference sequence). The CDR3 is made up of 13 amino acids. This CDR3 is CSAREGNSYEQYF. DNA of the CDR3: TGCAGTGCTAGAGAGGGGAACTCCTACGAGCAGTACTTC.

This clonotype was found many times. The chain has TRBV4-3 and TRBJ2-2; 13 bases are shared with TRBD2. This CDR3 contains 18 residues. Germline V gene data show CDR1 as LGHNA and CDR2 as YSLEER. J gave up 8 bases and V 0 bases, and 9 bases lay outside the gene matches. The CDR3 nucleotides read TGCGCCAGCAGCCAAGAGGCTAGGACTAGCGGGAGAGGAGGGGAGCTGTTTTTT. The encoded protein is CASSQEARTSGRGGELFF.

There are many counts of this clonotype. The J gene is TRBJ2-5, the V gene TRBV19; D is uncertain. The V gene's germline CDR1 is LNHDA and CDR2 SQIVND (reference sequence). V was pared by 8 bases and J by 5 bases, with 6 bases between. This CDR3 region has 10 residues. This CDR3 reads CASAGETQYF. Here the CDR3 DNA reads TGTGCCAGTGCCGGGGAGACCCAGTACTTC.

This clonotype was detected many times. The chain recombines TRBV25-1 with TRBJ2-7; tentatively, D is TRBD2 (6 bases). Trimming took off 5 bases at V and 6 bases at J, with 17 bases between the two ends. This CDR3 has 14 amino acids. Germline assignment: CDR1 MGHDK and CDR2 SYGVNS. The chain's CDR3 is CASSLAGSVSEQYF. Here the CDR3 DNA reads TGTGCCAGCAGTTTAGCCGGGAGCGTTTCCGAGCAGTACTTC.